This T cell receptor beta chain was recorded in a study of regulatory T cells in long-lasting Graves disease. Study conclusions and caveats: New patients shared some 970 public clonotypes, fewer than the roughly 2,600 shared by persistent patients.

Time point here: newly diagnosed GD, antithyroid drugs for less than 3 months. PBMC RNA was the source of the TCR library. Trimming removed 0 bases at V and 7 bases at J, with 14 bases between. Germline values: CDR1 MNHNS, CDR2 SASEGT. The CDR3 is 15 residues long. Regarding this clonotype: Its matching antigen is unknown.

Sequencing libraries for TCR beta were prepared with iRepertoire HTBI primers and Arm-PCR of CDR3 regions. TCRdb processed the multiplex PCR reads anew with MiXCR; each CDR3 protein has one entry. The profile shows 300,000 to 450,000 distinct CDR3 sequences, roughly 16% of them singletons. This specimen consisted of peripheral blood mononuclear cells (PBMCs), obtained at new diagnosis, from a patient treated with antithyroid drugs. This chain uses TRBV6-1 with TRBJ2-3, with D maybe TRBD1 (6 bases). This clonotype was sampled from a female donor with Graves disease. The CDR3, as DNA: TGTGCCAGCAGTGAAGCGGGGGCAGCCTTTCATACGCAGTATTTT. This codes for CASSEAGAAFHTQYF.